This entry features one TCR beta chain sequence. The antigen is not known. From germline, CDR1 is SGDLS and CDR2 YYNGEE. There are 17 residues in the CDR3. The J segment lost 8 bases and the V segment lost 4 bases, leaving 15 bases of the junction unmatched. The data were taken from a study of cytomegalovirus exposure and HLA in healthy donors. Notes on the study in general: Despite most TCR sequences being rare, some public TCRs occurred in many donors. Prediction of most subjects' HLA-A and HLA-B alleles by TCR beta sequences was reportedly accurate.

Both 60 Vbeta primers and 13 Jbeta primers went into the PCR. Data came from immunoSEQ multiplex PCR; TCRdb stores just in-frame clones and leaves some out. The table records some 150,000 clones, roughly 85% of them present only once. The sequence derives from a male donor in good health and CMV-seronegative. Sequencing input: PBMCs. The V gene is TRBV9, the J gene TRBJ2-1, with 10 bases matching TRBD2. The CDR3 sequence is CASSRLKTSGSADEQFF. The CDR3 DNA is TGTGCCAGCAGCCGTCTTAAGACTAGCGGGTCCGCGGATGAGCAGTTCTTC.